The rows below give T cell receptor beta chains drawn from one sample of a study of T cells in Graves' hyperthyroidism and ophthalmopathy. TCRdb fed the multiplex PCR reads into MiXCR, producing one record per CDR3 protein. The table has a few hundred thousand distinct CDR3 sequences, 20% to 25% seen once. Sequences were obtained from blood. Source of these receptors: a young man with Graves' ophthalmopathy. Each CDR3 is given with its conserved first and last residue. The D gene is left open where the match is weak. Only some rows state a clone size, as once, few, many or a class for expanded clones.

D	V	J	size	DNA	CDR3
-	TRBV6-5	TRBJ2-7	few	TGTGCCAGCAGTTACTCCGACGAGTCCTACGAGCAGTACTTC	CASSYSDESYEQYF
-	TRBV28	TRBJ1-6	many	TGTGCCAGCAGTTTATTAGCCGGGACGGAGTATAATTCACCCCTCCACTTT	CASSLLAGTEYNSPLHF
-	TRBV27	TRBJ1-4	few	TGTGCCAGCAGTTTTGAGACACCTAACGCGGCTAATGAAAAACTGTTTTTT	CASSFETPNAANEKLFF
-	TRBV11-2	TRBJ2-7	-	TGTGCCAGCAGCTTAGGTATAGCAGGGGAATACGAGCAGTACTTC	CASSLGIAGEYEQYF
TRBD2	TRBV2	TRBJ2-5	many	TGTGCCAGCAGTGGTTGGGCACCAGCGGGAGGATTGGCAGAGACCCAGTACTTC	CASSGWAPAGGLAETQYF
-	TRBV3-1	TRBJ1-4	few	TGTGCCAGCAGCCAAGAGCCGGGTTCCAATGAAAAACTGTTTTTT	CASSQEPGSNEKLFF
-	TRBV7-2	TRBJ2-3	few	TGTGCCAGCAGGGCCGTCACAGATACGCAGTATTTT	CASRAVTDTQYF
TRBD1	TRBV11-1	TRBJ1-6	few	TGTGCCAGCAGCTTATCCGGGACAGCCTCACCCCTCCACTTT	CASSLSGTASPLHF
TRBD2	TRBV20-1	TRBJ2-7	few	TGCAGTGCTACTAGCGGGACCGACGAGCAGTACTTC	CSATSGTDEQYF
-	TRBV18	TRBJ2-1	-	TGTGCCAGCTCACCACCTGGGGGGGCACTCAACAATGAGCAGTTCTTC	CASSPPGGALNNEQFF
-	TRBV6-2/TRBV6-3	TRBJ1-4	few	TGTGCCAGCAGTACCGTTCGCCGTAATGAAAAACTGTTTTTT	CASSTVRRNEKLFF
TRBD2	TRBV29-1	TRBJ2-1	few	TGCAGCGTGACCGGACTAGCGGGAATGTACAATGAGCAGTTCTTC	CSVTGLAGMYNEQFF
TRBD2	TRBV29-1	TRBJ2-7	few	TGCAGCGTTAAAAGACTAGCGGGACCCCAATACGAGCAGTACTTC	CSVKRLAGPQYEQYF
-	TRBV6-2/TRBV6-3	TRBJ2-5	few	TGTGCCAGCAGTTACTCGAGAGGTCGGCATACTAGCCTCTTCCAAGAGACCCAGTACTTC	CASSYSRGRHTSLFQETQYF
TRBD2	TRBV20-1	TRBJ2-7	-	TGCAGTGCTTCCAAATCTAGCGGGGTCTCCTACGAGCAGTACTTC	CSASKSSGVSYEQYF
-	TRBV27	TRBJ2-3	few	TGTGCCGTCGGGAGGGGGCTTCATACGCAGTATTTT	CAVGRGLHTQYF
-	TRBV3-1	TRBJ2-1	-	TGTGCCAGCGGGATGGGCCCCTACAATGAGCAGTTCTTC	CASGMGPYNEQFF
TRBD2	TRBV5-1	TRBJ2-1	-	TGCGCCAGCAAAGTGGCGGGAGGCAATGAGCAGTTCTTC	CASKVAGGNEQFF
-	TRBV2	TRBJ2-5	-	TGTGCCAGCAGTGAGGCCGGACGTAGCGAGGCCCAGTACTTC	CASSEAGRSEAQYF
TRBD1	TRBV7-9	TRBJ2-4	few	TGTGCCAGCAGCAAACAGGGGAACATTCAGTACTTC	CASSKQGNIQYF
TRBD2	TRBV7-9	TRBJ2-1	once	TGTGCCAGCAGCTCAGCTAGACTAGCGGGTATAAGGGAGCAGTTCTTC	CASSSARLAGIREQFF
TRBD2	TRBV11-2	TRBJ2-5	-	TGTGCCAGCAGCGCCAATAGCGGGGGGCTGGAGACCCAGTACTTC	CASSANSGGLETQYF
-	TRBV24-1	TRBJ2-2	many	TGTGCCACCAGTGATTCGTCCGTAAGGACCGGGGAGCTGTTTTTT	CATSDSSVRTGELFF
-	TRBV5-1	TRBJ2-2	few	TGCGCCAGCAGCACGACGGACACCGGGGAGCTGTTTTTT	CASSTTDTGELFF
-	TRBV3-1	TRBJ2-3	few	TGTGCCAGCAGCCAATATTCGGGGGCCCTCACAGATACGCAGTATTTT	CASSQYSGALTDTQYF
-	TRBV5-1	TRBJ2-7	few	TGCGCCAGCAGAGGAGGTCCCAGCTCCTACGAGCAGTACTTC	CASRGGPSSYEQYF
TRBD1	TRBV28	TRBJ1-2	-	TGTGCCAGCAGCATGGCCGGGACAGGGACGGGCTACACCTTC	CASSMAGTGTGYTF
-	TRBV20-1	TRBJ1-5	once	TGCAGTGCGGGAGGAGGCGACAATCAGCCCCAGCATTTT	CSAGGGDNQPQHF
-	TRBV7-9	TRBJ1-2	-	TGTGCCAGCAGCTTCGGGGCGTCAGGGGGCTACACCTTC	CASSFGASGGYTF
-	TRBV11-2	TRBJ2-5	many	TGTGCCAGCAGCCCACAGGGTCGAGAGACCCAGTACTTC	CASSPQGRETQYF
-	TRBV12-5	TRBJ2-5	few	TGTGCTACCTCCTTGGGTGGGGCCAAAGAGACCCAGTACTTC	CATSLGGAKETQYF
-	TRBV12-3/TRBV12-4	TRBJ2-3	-	TGTGCCAGCAGCAGGGACATCACAGATACGCAGTATTTT	CASSRDITDTQYF
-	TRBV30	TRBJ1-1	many	TGTGCCTGGGACAGGAGCAACACTGAAGCTTTCTTT	CAWDRSNTEAFF
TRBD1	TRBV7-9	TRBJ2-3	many	TGTGCCAGCAGCGCCAGACAGGGGAGAAGCACAGATACGCAGTATTTT	CASSARQGRSTDTQYF
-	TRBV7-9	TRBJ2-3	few	TGTGCCAGCAGCCCCCCGGACACTCCGGTAGGAGATACGCAGTATTTT	CASSPPDTPVGDTQYF
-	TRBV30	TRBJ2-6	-	TGTGCCTGGGGGTCTAAGAGCTCTGGGGCCAACGTCCTGACTTTC	CAWGSKSSGANVLTF
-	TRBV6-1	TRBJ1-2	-	TGTGCCAGCAGTGAAAAGTGGGAAGGCCATCATGGCTACACCTTC	CASSEKWEGHHGYTF
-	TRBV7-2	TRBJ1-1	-	TGTGCCAGCAGCTTAATAGGGGTTGGGAACACTGAAGCTTTCTTT	CASSLIGVGNTEAFF
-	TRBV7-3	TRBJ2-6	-	TGTGCCAGCAGCCCGGTGGGGGCTGGGGCCAACGTCCTGACTTTC	CASSPVGAGANVLTF
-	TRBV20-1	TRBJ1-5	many	TGCAGTGCTACCCGGTACGCCGGGAACAATCAGCCCCAGCATTTT	CSATRYAGNNQPQHF
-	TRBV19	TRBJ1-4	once	TGTGCCAGTAGCAACGATAACAGCGCCAATGAAAAACTGTTTTTT	CASSNDNSANEKLFF
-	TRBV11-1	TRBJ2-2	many	TGTGCCAGCAGCCGGGGGCGGCACCGGGAGCTGTTTTTT	CASSRGRHRELFF
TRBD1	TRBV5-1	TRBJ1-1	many	TGCGCCAGCAGCTCGGACAGGATTTACACTGAAGCTTTCTTT	CASSSDRIYTEAFF
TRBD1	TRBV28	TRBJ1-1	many	TGTGCCAGCAGAAGACAGGGGGTCTTCAACGCGGTCCCTGAAGCTTTCTTT	CASRRQGVFNAVPEAFF
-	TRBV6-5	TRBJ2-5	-	TGTGCCAGCAGTTACTCCACGTGGGAGACCCAGTACTTC	CASSYSTWETQYF
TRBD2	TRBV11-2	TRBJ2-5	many	TGTGCCAGCAGCTTAGTGGGGCTAGCGGGAGGGTCGGAGACCCAGTACTTC	CASSLVGLAGGSETQYF
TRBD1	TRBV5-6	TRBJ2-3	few	TGTGCCAGCAGCTTTAAGACAGGGGGCGGGTATTTT	CASSFKTGGGYF
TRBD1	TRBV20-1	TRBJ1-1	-	TGCAGTGCTGCTGACAGGGGGGGACACACTGAAGCTTTCTTT	CSAADRGGHTEAFF
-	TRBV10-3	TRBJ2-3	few	TGTGCCATCAGTGAGTCGGGCACGACCCACGATACGCAGTATTTT	CAISESGTTHDTQYF
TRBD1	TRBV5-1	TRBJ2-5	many	TGCGCCAGCAGCTCGGGACAGGGTCGGGAGACCCAGTACTTC	CASSSGQGRETQYF
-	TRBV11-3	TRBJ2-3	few	TGTGCCAGCAAAGCCGGGGAGAGGTCGCGCACAGATACGCAGTATTTT	CASKAGERSRTDTQYF
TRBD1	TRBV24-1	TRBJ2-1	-	TGTGCCACCAGTGAGGGGACAGGCCAAGGGCAGTTCTTC	CATSEGTGQGQFF
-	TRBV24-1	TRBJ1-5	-	TGTGCCACCAGTGATGGGGTTGACCAGGTCCAGCATTTT	CATSDGVDQVQHF
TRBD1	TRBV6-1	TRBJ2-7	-	TGTGCCAGCAGACTCCGGGACAGAACCTACGAGCAGTACTTC	CASRLRDRTYEQYF
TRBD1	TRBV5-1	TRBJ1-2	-	TGCGCCAGTTCTGGGACAGGGGGCGACTATGGCTACACCTTC	CASSGTGGDYGYTF
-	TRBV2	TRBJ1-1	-	TGTGCCAGCAGTGACCCCAGGGGAATTACTGAAGCTTTCTTT	CASSDPRGITEAFF
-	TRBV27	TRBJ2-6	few	TGTGCCAGCAGGGTACAGGGCCCTGGGGCCAACGTCCTGACTTTC	CASRVQGPGANVLTF